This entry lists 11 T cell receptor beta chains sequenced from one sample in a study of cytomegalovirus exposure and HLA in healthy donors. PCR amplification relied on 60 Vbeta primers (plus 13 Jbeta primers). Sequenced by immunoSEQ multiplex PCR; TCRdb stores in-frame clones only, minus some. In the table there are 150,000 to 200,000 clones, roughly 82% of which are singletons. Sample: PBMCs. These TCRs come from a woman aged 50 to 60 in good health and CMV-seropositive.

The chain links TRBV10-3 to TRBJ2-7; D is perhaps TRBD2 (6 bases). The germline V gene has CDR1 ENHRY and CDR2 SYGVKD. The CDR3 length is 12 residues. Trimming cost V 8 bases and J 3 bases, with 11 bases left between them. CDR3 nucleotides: TGTGCCATCGGGATAGCGGACTACGAGCAGTACTTC. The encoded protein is CAIGIADYEQYF.

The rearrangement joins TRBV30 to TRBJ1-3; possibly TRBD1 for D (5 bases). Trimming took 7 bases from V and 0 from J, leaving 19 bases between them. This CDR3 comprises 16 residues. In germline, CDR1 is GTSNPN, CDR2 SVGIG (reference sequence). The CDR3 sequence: CASTQMGLISGNTIYF. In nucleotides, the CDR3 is TGTGCCTCTACCCAAATGGGGCTCATCTCTGGAAACACCATATATTTT. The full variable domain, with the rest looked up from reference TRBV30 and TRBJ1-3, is SQTIHQWPATLVQPVGSPLSLECTVEGTSNPNLYWYRQAAGRGLQLLFYSVGIGQISSEVPQNLSASRPQDRQFILSSKKLLLSDSGFYLCASTQMGLISGNTIYFGEGSWLTVV.

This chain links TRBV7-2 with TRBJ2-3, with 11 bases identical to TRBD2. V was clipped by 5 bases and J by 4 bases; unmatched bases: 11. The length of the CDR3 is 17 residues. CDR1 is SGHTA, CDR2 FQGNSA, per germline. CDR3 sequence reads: CASSPQVSGGASDTQYF. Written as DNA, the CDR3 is TGTGCCAGCAGCCCTCAGGTTAGCGGGGGGGCATCAGATACGCAGTATTTT.

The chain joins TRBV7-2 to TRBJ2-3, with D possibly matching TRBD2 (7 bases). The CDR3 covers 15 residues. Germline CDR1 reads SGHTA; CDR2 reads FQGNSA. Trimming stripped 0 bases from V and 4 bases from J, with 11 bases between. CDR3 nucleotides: TGTGCCAGCAGCTTAGCGGGGGGGCCCTCAGATACGCAGTATTTT. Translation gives CASSLAGGPSDTQYF.

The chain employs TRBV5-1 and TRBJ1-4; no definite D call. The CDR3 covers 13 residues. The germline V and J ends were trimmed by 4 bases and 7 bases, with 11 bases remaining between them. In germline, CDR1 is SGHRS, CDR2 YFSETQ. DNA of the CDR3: TGCGCCAGCAGCCCCGGTTCAGGTGAAAAACTGTTTTTT. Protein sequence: CASSPGSGEKLFF.

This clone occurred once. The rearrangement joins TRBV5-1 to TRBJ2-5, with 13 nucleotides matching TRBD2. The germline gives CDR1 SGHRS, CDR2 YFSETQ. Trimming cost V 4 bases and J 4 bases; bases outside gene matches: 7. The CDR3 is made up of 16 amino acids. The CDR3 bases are TGCGCCAGCAGCGGGGGACTAGCGGGGTTGTTAGAGACCCAGTACTTC. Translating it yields CASSGGLAGLLETQYF.

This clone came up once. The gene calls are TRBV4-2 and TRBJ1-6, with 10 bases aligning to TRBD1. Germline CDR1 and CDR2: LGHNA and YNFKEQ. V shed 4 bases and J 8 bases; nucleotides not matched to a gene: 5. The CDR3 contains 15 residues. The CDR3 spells CASSLTDRGDSPLHF. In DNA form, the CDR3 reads TGTGCCAGCAGCCTCACGGACAGGGGGGATTCACCCCTCCACTTT.

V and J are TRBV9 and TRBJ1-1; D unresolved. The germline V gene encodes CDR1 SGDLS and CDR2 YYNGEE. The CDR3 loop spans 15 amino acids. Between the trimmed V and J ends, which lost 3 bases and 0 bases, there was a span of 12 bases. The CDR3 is CASSGLPGMNTEAFF. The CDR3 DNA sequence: TGTGCCAGCAGCGGACTACCGGGGATGAACACTGAAGCTTTCTTT.

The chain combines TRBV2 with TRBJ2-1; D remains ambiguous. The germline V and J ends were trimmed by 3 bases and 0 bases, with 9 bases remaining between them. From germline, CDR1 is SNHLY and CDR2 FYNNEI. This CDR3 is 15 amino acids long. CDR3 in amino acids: CASSDRLSSYNEQFF. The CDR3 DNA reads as TGTGCCAGCAGTGATCGGTTGAGCTCCTACAATGAGCAGTTCTTC.

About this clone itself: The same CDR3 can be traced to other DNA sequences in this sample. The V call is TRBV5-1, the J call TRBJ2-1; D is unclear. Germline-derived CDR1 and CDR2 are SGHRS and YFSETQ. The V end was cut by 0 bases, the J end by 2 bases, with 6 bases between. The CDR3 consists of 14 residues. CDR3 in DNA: TGCGCCAGCAGCTTGGGGAGAACCTACAATGAGCAGTTCTTC. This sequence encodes CASSLGRTYNEQFF.

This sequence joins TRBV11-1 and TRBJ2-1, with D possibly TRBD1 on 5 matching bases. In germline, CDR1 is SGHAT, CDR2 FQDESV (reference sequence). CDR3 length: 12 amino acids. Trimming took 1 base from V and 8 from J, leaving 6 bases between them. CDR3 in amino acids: CASSLGGDEQFF. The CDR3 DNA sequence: TGTGCCAGCAGCTTAGGGGGCGATGAGCAGTTCTTC.